This TCR beta chain is from a study of control samples from healthy donors and cancer patients. Produced via immunoSEQ multiplex PCR; TCRdb's table is partial and in-frame only. This sample carries 70,000 or so clones, around 92% of them seen once, and the ten largest clones take 19%. CDR1 and CDR2 from the germline V gene are SGHTA and FQGTGA. V lost 2 bases and J lost 7; bases outside the gene matches: 6. The CDR3 extends over 14 amino acids. This chain joins TRBV7-3 and TRBJ1-2, with TRBD1 matching 8 bases. Sequencing input: PBMCs. The origin of this receptor is a man in his 60s with lung cancer. The CDR3 DNA reads TGTGCCAGCAGCTTAGACAGGGGAGGATTTGGCTACACCTTC. It encodes CASSLDRGGFGYTF.